This TCR beta chain is from a study of T cells in Graves' hyperthyroidism and ophthalmopathy. What was amplified from RNA transcripts were TCR beta CDR3 regions. A first-round RT-PCR of the TCR CDR3 used the HTBI primer set. TCRdb re-analysed the multiplex PCR reads in MiXCR, keeping a single row per CDR3 protein. This repertoire shows hundreds of thousands of distinct CDR3 sequences, around 13% found once; its top ten account for 20% to 25%. V was cut by 7 bases and J by 3 bases, with 9 bases left in between. Germline loops: CDR1 KGHDR, CDR2 SFDVKD. The CDR3 runs 12 residues. This clonotype was found a few times.

The TCR sequence derives from a woman aged 30 to 39 with Graves' hyperthyroidism. V and J are TRBV24-1 and TRBJ2-7; D is undetermined. Sequencing input: blood. The CDR3 DNA is TGTGCCACCAGCCGCAGCCTCTACGAGCAGTACTTC. It encodes CATSRSLYEQYF.